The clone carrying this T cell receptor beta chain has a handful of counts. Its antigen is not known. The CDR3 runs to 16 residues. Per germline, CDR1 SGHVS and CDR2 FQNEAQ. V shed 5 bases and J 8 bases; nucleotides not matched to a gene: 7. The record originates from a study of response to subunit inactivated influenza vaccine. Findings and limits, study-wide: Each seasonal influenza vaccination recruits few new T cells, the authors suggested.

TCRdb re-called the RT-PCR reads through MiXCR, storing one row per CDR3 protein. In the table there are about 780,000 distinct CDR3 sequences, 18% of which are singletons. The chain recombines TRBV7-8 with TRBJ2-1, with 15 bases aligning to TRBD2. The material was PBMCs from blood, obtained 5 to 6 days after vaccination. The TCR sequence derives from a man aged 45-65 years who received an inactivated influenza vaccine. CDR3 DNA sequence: TGTGCCAGCAGCCCCCTGGGACTAGCGGGGGGCTATGAGCAGTTCTTC. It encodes CASSPLGLAGGYEQFF.